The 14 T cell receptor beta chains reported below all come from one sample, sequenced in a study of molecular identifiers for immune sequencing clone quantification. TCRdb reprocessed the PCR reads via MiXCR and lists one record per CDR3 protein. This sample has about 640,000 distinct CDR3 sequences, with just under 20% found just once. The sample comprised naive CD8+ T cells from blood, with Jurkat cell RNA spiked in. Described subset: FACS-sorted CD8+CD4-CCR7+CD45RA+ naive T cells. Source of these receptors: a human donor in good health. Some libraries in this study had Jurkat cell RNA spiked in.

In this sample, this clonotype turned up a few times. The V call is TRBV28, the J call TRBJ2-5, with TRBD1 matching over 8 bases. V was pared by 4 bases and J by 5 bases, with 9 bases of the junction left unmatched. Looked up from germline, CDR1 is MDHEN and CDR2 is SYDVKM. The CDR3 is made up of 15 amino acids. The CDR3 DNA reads TGTGCCAGCAGTTCCCCGACAGGGGCTTGGGAGACCCAGTACTTC. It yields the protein CASSSPTGAWETQYF. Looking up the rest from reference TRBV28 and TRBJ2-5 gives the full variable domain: DVKVTQSSRYLVKRTGEKVFLECVQDMDHENMFWYRQDPGLGLRLIYFSYDVKMKEKGDIPEGYSVSREKKERFSLILESASTNQTSMYLCASSSPTGAWETQYFGPGTRLLVL.

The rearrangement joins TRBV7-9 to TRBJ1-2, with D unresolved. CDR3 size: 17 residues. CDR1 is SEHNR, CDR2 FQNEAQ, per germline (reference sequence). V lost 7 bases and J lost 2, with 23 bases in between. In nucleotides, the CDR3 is TGTGCCAGCAACCAGCCCGAAGGTCCTCAGTCCAACTATGGCTACACCTTC. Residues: CASNQPEGPQSNYGYTF.

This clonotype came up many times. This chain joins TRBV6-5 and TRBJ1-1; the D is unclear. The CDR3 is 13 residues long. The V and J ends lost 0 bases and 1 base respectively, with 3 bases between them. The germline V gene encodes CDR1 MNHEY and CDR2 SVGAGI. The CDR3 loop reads CASSYSKNTEAFF. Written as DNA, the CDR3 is TGTGCCAGCAGTTACTCGAAGAACACTGAAGCTTTCTTT.

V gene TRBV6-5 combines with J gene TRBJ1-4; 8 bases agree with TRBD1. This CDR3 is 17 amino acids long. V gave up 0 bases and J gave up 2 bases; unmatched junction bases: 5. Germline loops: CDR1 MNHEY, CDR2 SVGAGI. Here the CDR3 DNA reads TGTGCCAGCAGTTACTCTTTCCAGGGGGCGACTAATGAAAAACTGTTTTTT. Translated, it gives CASSYSFQGATNEKLFF.

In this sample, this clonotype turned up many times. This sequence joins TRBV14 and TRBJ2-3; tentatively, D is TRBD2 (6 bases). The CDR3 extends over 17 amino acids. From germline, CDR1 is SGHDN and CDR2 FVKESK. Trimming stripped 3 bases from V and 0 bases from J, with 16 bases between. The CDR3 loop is CASSQYWGGDSTDTQYF. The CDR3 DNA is TGTGCCAGCAGCCAGTACTGGGGCGGGGACAGCACAGATACGCAGTATTTT.

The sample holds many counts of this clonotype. CDR3 protein: CASSHPGGLNTGELFF. As DNA, the CDR3 is TGTGCCAGCAGTCACCCTGGGGGGCTAAACACCGGGGAGCTGTTTTTT. The chain has TRBV12-3 or TRBV12-4 and TRBJ2-2; perhaps D is TRBD1 or TRBD2 (6 bases each). The CDR3 has 16 residues. V was cut by 5 bases and J by 2 bases, with 15 bases left in between.

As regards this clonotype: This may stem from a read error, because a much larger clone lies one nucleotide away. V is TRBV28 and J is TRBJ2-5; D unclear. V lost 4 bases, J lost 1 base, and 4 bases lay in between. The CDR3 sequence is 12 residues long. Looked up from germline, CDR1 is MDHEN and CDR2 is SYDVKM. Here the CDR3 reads CASSWTQETQYF. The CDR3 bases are TGTGCCAGCAGTTGGACCCAAGAGACCCAGTACTTC.

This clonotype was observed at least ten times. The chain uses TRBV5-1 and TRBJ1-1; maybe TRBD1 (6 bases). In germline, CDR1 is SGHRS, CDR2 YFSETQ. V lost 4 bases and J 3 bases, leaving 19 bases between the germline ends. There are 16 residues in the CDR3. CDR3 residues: CASSLSGGGWDTEAFF. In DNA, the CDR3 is TGCGCCAGCAGCCTGAGTGGGGGCGGTTGGGACACTGAAGCTTTCTTT.

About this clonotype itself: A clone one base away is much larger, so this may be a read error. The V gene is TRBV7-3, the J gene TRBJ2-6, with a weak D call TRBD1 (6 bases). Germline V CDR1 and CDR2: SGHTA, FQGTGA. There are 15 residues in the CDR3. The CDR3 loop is CASSLTGFGANVQTF. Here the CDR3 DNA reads TGTGCCAGCAGCCTAACAGGGTTTGGGGCCAACGTCCAGACTTTC.

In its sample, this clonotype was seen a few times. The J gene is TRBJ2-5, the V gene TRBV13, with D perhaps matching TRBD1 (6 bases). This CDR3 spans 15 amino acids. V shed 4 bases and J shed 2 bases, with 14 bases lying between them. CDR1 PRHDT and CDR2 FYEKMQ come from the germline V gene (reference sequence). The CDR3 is CASSSNPTGQETQYF. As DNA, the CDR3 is TGTGCCAGCAGCTCCAACCCTACAGGGCAAGAGACCCAGTACTTC.

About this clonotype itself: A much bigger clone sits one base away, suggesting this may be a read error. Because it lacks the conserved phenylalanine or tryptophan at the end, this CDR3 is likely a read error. CDR3 sequence: CASSQAKFLGDEQYL. DNA for the CDR3: TGCGCCAGCAGCCAAGCTAAGTTCCTCGGGGACGAGCAGTACCTC. The chain recombines TRBV4-1 with TRBJ2-7, with D possibly TRBD2 on 5 matching bases. V shed 1 base and J shed 5 bases, with 15 bases lying between them. CDR1 is MGHRA, CDR2 YSYEKL, per germline. There are 15 residues in the CDR3.

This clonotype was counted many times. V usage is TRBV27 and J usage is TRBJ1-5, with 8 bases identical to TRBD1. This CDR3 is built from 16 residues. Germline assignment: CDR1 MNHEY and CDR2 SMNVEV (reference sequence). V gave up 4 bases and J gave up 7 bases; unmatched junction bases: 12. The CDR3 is CASSSLTGAPGQPQHF. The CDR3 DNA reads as TGTGCCAGCAGTTCACTGACAGGGGCGCCAGGGCAGCCCCAGCATTTT.

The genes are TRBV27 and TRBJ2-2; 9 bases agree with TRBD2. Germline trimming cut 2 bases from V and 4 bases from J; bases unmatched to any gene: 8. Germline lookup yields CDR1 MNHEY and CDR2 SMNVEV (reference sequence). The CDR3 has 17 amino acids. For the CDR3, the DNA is TGTGCCAGCAGTTTAGTGGGGGTAGCGGGAGCCACCGGGGAGCTGTTTTTT. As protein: CASSLVGVAGATGELFF.

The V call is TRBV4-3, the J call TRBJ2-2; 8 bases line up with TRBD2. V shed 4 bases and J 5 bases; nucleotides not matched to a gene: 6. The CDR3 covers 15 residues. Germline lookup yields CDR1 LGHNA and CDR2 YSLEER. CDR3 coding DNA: TGCGCCAGCAGCCGAAGCGGGAGTTTGACCGGGGAGCTGTTTTTT. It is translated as CASSRSGSLTGELFF.